This TCR beta chain was obtained from a study of control samples from healthy donors and cancer patients. TCRdb keeps only in-frame clones here, not all; method: immunoSEQ multiplex PCR. The sample includes 90,000 to 100,000 clones, about 79% seen only once; the top ten take under 12%. The CDR3 length is 16 residues. Unmatched junction bases numbered 7, after V lost 2 bases and J lost 5 bases. The germline V gene encodes CDR1 MNHEY and CDR2 SVGAGI. This TCR derives from a woman under 40 in good health. The chain carries TRBV6-5 and TRBJ2-3, with TRBD2 identical over 10 bases. The sample was blood. CDR3 region: CASSYRVLAGIDTQYF. The CDR3 nucleotides are TGTGCCAGCAGTTACCGTGTACTAGCGGGGATAGATACGCAGTATTTT.